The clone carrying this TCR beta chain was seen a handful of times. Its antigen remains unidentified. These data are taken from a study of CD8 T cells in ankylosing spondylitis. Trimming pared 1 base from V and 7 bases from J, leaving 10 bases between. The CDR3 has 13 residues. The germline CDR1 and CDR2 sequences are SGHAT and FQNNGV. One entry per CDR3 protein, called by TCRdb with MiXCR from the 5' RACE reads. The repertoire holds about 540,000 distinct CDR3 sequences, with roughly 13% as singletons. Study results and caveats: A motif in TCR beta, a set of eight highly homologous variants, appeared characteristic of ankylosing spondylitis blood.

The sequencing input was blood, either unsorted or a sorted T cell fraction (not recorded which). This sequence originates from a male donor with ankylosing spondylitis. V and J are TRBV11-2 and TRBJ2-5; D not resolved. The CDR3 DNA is TGTGCCAGCAGCTTAGGCAGGTTTGGGACCCAGTACTTC. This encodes CASSLGRFGTQYF.